This TCR beta chain was retrieved from a study of blood T cell repertoires in COVID-19. As for the study in general: There were acute and convalescent COVID-19 samples, and they came from the United States, Italy and Spain.

Enrollment of patients from Seattle took place during active infection, with longitudinal follow-up. Profiled with immunoSEQ multiplex PCR; TCRdb holds only in-frame clones, not every one. The data contain some 260,000 clones, about 87% of them singletons. This TCR came from a woman in her twenties or thirties with COVID-19, enrolled during active disease. Sequenced sample: peripheral blood.

CDR3 sequence (DNA): TGTGCCAGCAGCCGAGAACGGACAGGGGGTCTCTACGAGCAGTACTTC. It codes for CASSRERTGGLYEQYF. The V gene is TRBV4-2, the J gene TRBJ2-7, with 10 positions matching TRBD1. Per the germline V gene, CDR1 is LGHNA and CDR2 is YNFKEQ. The ends lost 4 bases at V and 3 bases at J; junction bases unmatched: 9. The CDR3 is 16 amino acids.